This T cell receptor beta chain was profiled in a study of cytomegalovirus exposure and HLA in healthy donors. A remark on this clone: Antigen specificity is unknown.

Amplification used 60 Vbeta primers and 13 Jbeta primers. Some clones are missing from TCRdb's copy, which holds only in-frame ones; the method was immunoSEQ multiplex PCR. The data show some 140,000 clones, with approximately 80% seen just once and 8.8% held by the top ten. Study conclusions and caveats: By a later analysis, the bulk of CMV-associated TCR beta chains appeared HLA-restricted. Analysis performed later showed TCR beta chains linked to HLA being more clonally expanded than equally common others. TCR sequences were mostly rare, though some public TCRs occurred in many donors.

This clonotype originated in a woman between 45 and 65 years old in good health and CMV-seropositive. The source material was PBMCs.

DNA of the CDR3: TGTGCCAGCAGTTTAAACGGACAGGCTAATCAGCCCCAGCATTTT. Its protein is CASSLNGQANQPQHF. The genes are TRBV27 and TRBJ1-5; 7 nucleotides match TRBD1. The length of the CDR3 is 15 residues. V shed 2 bases, J shed 4 bases, and the junction held 5 bases outside the gene matches. The germline V gene encodes CDR1 MNHEY and CDR2 SMNVEV (reference sequence).